A selection of T cell receptor beta chains follows, all from one sample in a study of T cells in Graves' hyperthyroidism and ophthalmopathy. TCRdb independently ran MiXCR on the multiplex PCR reads; one entry per CDR3 protein. The sample records some 620,000 distinct CDR3 sequences, around 15% being singletons. The sample comprised blood. These receptors came from a woman aged 25 to 45 with Graves' hyperthyroidism. Each CDR3 is given with its conserved first and last residue. The order of the fields is V gene, clone size, D gene, J gene, CDR3 DNA, CDR3 protein. The D gene is left open where the match is weak. Size is omitted from some rows. Given values are once, few, many or a class for expanded clones.

>TRBV12-3/TRBV12-4|NA|NA|TRBJ1-1
TGTGCCAGCAGTTTAGCGCTTAGTCGAAACACTGAAGCTTTCTTT
CASSLALSRNTEAFF
>TRBV6-2/TRBV6-3|many|NA|TRBJ2-2
TGTGCCAGCGGGCGCATGGGGGAGCTGTTTTTT
CASGRMGELFF
>TRBV12-3/TRBV12-4|many|NA|TRBJ2-5
TGTGCCAGCAGTTTGGTCGTCCAAGAGACCCAGTACTTC
CASSLVVQETQYF
>TRBV5-1|many|TRBD2|TRBJ2-3
TGCGCCAGCAGCTTGGCAGCGGGAGGCACAGATACGCAGTATTTT
CASSLAAGGTDTQYF
>TRBV4-1|NA|NA|TRBJ2-7
TGCGCCAGCAGCCAAGAAAGGTTCTACGAGCAGTACTTC
CASSQERFYEQYF
>TRBV29-1|NA|NA|TRBJ1-1
TGCAGCGTTGATTATTTTACTGAAGCTTTCTTT
CSVDYFTEAFF
>TRBV28|many|TRBD1|TRBJ2-7
TGTGCCAGCAGGAGGGGACAGGGAGGTTCCTACGAGCAGTACTTC
CASRRGQGGSYEQYF
>TRBV7-9|many|NA|TRBJ2-7
TGTGCCAGCAGCTCCGGGGGAGAGCAGTACTTC
CASSSGGEQYF
>TRBV6-1|NA|TRBD1|TRBJ1-1
TGTGCCAGCATTCAAACCCCGGGACAGAAGAACACTGAAGCTTTCTTT
CASIQTPGQKNTEAFF
>TRBV20-1|NA|NA|TRBJ2-1
TGCAGTGCCTCGGAGGTAAAATTTTCCTACAATGAGCAGTTCTTC
CSASEVKFSYNEQFF
>TRBV19|NA|TRBD2|TRBJ2-1
TGTGCCAGTAGTATAGATCTCGGGGTGGGACTAATTTACAATGAGCAGTTCTTC
CASSIDLGVGLIYNEQFF
>TRBV7-2|many|TRBD2|TRBJ2-2
TGTGCCAGCAGCTTACAAGCGGGAGGGCCGGTCGGGGAGCTGTTTTTT
CASSLQAGGPVGELFF
>TRBV28|many|NA|TRBJ1-1
TGTGCCAGCAGTTTATATCCAGCTGAAGCTTTCTTT
CASSLYPAEAFF